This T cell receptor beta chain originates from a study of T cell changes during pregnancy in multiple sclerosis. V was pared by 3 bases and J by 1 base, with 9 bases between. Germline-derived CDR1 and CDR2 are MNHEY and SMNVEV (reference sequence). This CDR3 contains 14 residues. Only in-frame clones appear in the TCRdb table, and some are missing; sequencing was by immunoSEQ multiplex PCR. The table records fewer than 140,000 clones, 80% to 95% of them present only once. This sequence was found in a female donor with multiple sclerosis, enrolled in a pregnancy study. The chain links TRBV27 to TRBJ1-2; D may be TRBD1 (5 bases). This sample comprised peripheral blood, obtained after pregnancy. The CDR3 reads CASSFLGDNYGYTF. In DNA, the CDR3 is TGTGCCAGCAGTTTTCTAGGGGATAACTATGGCTACACCTTC.